Below are 32 T cell receptor beta chains sequenced from a single sample in a study of T cell responses to AZD1222 COVID-19 vaccine. Produced via immunoSEQ multiplex PCR; TCRdb's table is partial and in-frame only. The sample carries tens of thousands of clones, 90% to 95% recorded once. The starting material was peripheral blood, obtained 28 days after the second AZD1222 dose. The receptors here all came from an adult who received the AZD1222 COVID-19 vaccine.

The V call is TRBV5-1, the J call TRBJ1-1; unclear D gene. The CDR3 extends over 14 amino acids. CDR1 and CDR2 from the germline V gene are SGHRS and YFSETQ. V was clipped by 0 bases and J by 1 base, with 7 bases between them. As DNA, the CDR3 is TGCGCCAGCAGCTTGGAGCCACAGAACACTGAAGCTTTCTTT. Residues: CASSLEPQNTEAFF.

CDR3 coding DNA: TGTGCCTGGAGTGACAGGGGGGATCAGCCCCAGCATTTT. This codes for CAWSDRGDQPQHF. V usage is TRBV30 and J usage is TRBJ1-5; 8 bases fit TRBD1. J was trimmed by 5 bases and V by 1 base; bases with no gene match: 1. The CDR3 totals 13 residues. The germline gives CDR1 GTSNPN, CDR2 SVGIG (reference sequence).

V is TRBV5-6 and J is TRBJ1-6; perhaps TRBD1 as D (6 bases). Germline lookup yields CDR1 SGHDT and CDR2 YYEEEE. The CDR3 has 12 residues. V lost 4 bases, J lost 14 bases, and 13 bases lay in between. The CDR3 here is CASSIQGSALHF. The DNA of the CDR3 is TGTGCCAGCAGCATACAGGGTTCGGCCCTCCACTTT.

The chain joins TRBV10-3 to TRBJ1-2; tentatively, D is TRBD1 (5 bases). The germline gives CDR1 ENHRY, CDR2 SYGVKD. The V gene lost 3 bases and the J gene lost 2 bases, with 7 bases spanning the gap. The CDR3 consists of 13 residues. The CDR3 sequence: CAISEDRNYGYTF. As DNA, the CDR3 is TGTGCCATCAGTGAAGACAGAAACTATGGCTACACCTTC.

The chain recombines TRBV6-5 with TRBJ1-2, with TRBD1 matching 8 bases. The germline V gene has CDR1 MNHEY and CDR2 SVGAGI. V trimming: 5 bases; J trimming: 6 bases; junction bases outside the gene matches: 5. The CDR3 spans 13 residues. The CDR3 here is CASSLRQGNGYTF. The DNA of the CDR3 is TGTGCCAGCAGTCTTAGACAGGGGAATGGCTACACCTTC.

This chain links TRBV28 with TRBJ1-5; unclear D gene. CDR3 length: 12 residues. Trimming stripped 7 bases from V and 1 base from J, with 5 bases between. In germline, CDR1 is MDHEN, CDR2 SYDVKM. The chain's CDR3 is CASNRSNQPQHF. CDR3 in DNA: TGTGCCAGCAATAGGAGCAATCAGCCCCAGCATTTT.

The rearrangement links TRBV20-1 to TRBJ1-5; D gene ambiguous. CDR1 DFQATT and CDR2 SNEGSKA come from the germline V gene (reference sequence). V lost 3 bases and J lost 4, with 10 bases in between. The CDR3 extends over 13 amino acids. The CDR3 DNA reads TGCAGTGCTAGTCAAGGACGGAATCAGCCCCAGCATTTT. Amino acids: CSASQGRNQPQHF.

V gene TRBV5-6 combines with J gene TRBJ2-2, with D unclear. Germline V lookup: CDR1 SGHDT, CDR2 YYEEEE. Trimming shortened V by 0 bases and J by 1 base, and 4 bases separated the two germline ends. The CDR3 loop spans 14 amino acids. The CDR3 here is CASSLEQNTGELFF. CDR3 sequence (DNA): TGTGCCAGCAGCTTGGAACAGAACACCGGGGAGCTGTTTTTT.

The chain uses TRBV11-2 and TRBJ2-1; 15 bases align to TRBD2. The V segment lost 5 bases and the J segment 2 bases; nucleotides outside the gene matches: 7. Germline assignment: CDR1 SGHAT and CDR2 FQNNGV. CDR3 length: 18 amino acids. The CDR3, as DNA: TGTGCCAGCAGCACGGGACTAGCGGGGGGTCACACCTACAATGAGCAGTTCTTC. This gives the protein CASSTGLAGGHTYNEQFF.

J is TRBJ1-5 and V is TRBV6-2 or TRBV6-3, with D possibly matching TRBD1 (6 bases). Germline V gene lookup returns CDR1 MNHEY and CDR2 SVGEGT. V dropped 1 base and J dropped 1 base, with 8 bases sitting between them. The CDR3 totals 15 residues. For the CDR3, the DNA is TGTGCCAGCAGTTACTTACAGGGAAGCAATCAGCCCCAGCATTTT. As protein: CASSYLQGSNQPQHF.

CDR3 sequence: CASSQAPVQHSPLHF. In DNA, the CDR3 is TGTGCCAGCAGCCAAGCTCCAGTACAACATTCACCCCTCCACTTT. The chain is built from TRBV3-1 (or the pseudogene TRBV3-2) and TRBJ1-6; D unresolved. V was trimmed by 1 base and J by 8 bases, leaving 12 bases between them. CDR3 length: 15 residues. Germline V gene data show CDR1 as LGHDT and CDR2 as YNNKEL (reference sequence).

The chain recombines TRBV9 with TRBJ1-5, with 7 bases lining up with TRBD1. The ends lost 3 bases at V and 2 bases at J; junction bases unmatched: 5. The CDR3 has 15 amino acids. From germline, CDR1 is SGDLS and CDR2 YYNGEE. CDR3 bases: TGTGCCAGCAGCGAGGGGACAGCGCGCAATCAGCCCCAGCATTTT. It translates to CASSEGTARNQPQHF.

The V call is TRBV5-1, the J call TRBJ1-3; D remains ambiguous. The germline V gene encodes CDR1 SGHRS and CDR2 YFSETQ. V was clipped by 0 bases and J by 7 bases, with 8 bases between them. This CDR3 is 13 amino acids long. CDR3 loop: CASSLAEGNTIYF. The CDR3 nucleotides read TGCGCCAGCAGCTTGGCCGAAGGGAACACCATATATTTT.

This clone has just a few counts. CDR3 nucleotide sequence: TGCGCCAGCAGCTCCGGGCCCGACCGGCGAGGCTACACCTTC. It specifies CASSSGPDRRGYTF. The chain is built from TRBV5-1 and TRBJ1-2; D is uncertain. Germline V lookup: CDR1 SGHRS, CDR2 YFSETQ. CDR3 length equals 14 residues. V was trimmed by 3 bases and J by 8 bases, leaving 17 bases between them.

The J gene is TRBJ1-1, the V gene TRBV28, with D maybe TRBD1 (5 bases). Germline V CDR1 and CDR2: MDHEN, SYDVKM. The CDR3 sequence is 14 residues long. V lost 5 bases, J lost 1 base, and 11 bases lay in between. This CDR3 reads CASSGGGWNTEAFF. DNA for the CDR3: TGTGCCAGCAGTGGGGGGGGTTGGAACACTGAAGCTTTCTTT.

The chain links TRBV7-9 to TRBJ1-1, with D perhaps TRBD1 (6 bases). The germline V and J ends were trimmed by 0 bases and 11 bases, with 13 bases remaining between them. This CDR3 is 13 amino acids long. CDR1 and CDR2 (germline): SEHNR, FQNEAQ (reference sequence). The CDR3 sequence is CASSLALGAGAFF. Here the CDR3 DNA reads TGTGCCAGCAGCTTAGCGCTGGGGGCGGGTGCTTTCTTT.

The V and J genes are TRBV19 and TRBJ1-4, with D perhaps TRBD1 (6 bases). CDR3 length: 15 amino acids. V dropped 3 bases and J dropped 5 bases, with 13 bases sitting between them. Germline CDR1 LNHDA, CDR2 SQIVND (reference sequence). The CDR3 here is CASSIPGQGNEKLFF. The CDR3, as DNA: TGTGCCAGTAGTATTCCAGGGCAGGGGAATGAAAAACTGTTTTTT.

In its sample, this clone was seen once. The V call is TRBV5-1, the J call TRBJ1-1; TRBD1 might be the D (6 bases). Trimming shortened V by 4 bases and J by 0 bases, and 13 bases separated the two germline ends. CDR3 size: 15 residues. Germline loops: CDR1 SGHRS, CDR2 YFSETQ. The CDR3 DNA follows: TGCGCCAGCAGCACGGGAGGGGACATGAACACTGAAGCTTTCTTT. It yields the protein CASSTGGDMNTEAFF.

The rearrangement uses TRBV11-3 and TRBJ2-7; no reliable D call. This CDR3 is 14 amino acids long. Trimming took off 1 base at V and 0 bases at J, with 7 bases between the two ends. The V gene's germline CDR1 is SGHNT and CDR2 YENEEA. The CDR3 region has the DNA TGTGCCAGCAGCTTAGGATTCAGCTCCTACGAGCAGTACTTC. Translated, it gives CASSLGFSSYEQYF.

For the CDR3, the DNA is TGCGCCAGCAGCTCCTTGACTGGTACTAGCACAGATACGCAGTATTTT. Residues: CASSSLTGTSTDTQYF. This sequence joins TRBV5-1 and TRBJ2-3; no reliable D call. CDR3 size: 16 residues. Germline-derived CDR1 and CDR2 are SGHRS and YFSETQ. V was trimmed by 3 bases and J by 0 bases, leaving 14 bases between them.

The chain has TRBV30 and TRBJ1-5, with D tentatively TRBD1 (5 bases). The germline gives CDR1 GTSNPN, CDR2 SVGIG (reference sequence). With 5 bases removed from V and 2 bases from J, the gap between germline ends came to 19 bases. The CDR3 loop spans 16 amino acids. DNA for the CDR3: TGTGCCTGGGAGCCCTCAGGGTACGTGGGCAATCAGCCCCAGCATTTT. It specifies CAWEPSGYVGNQPQHF.

V is TRBV6-5 and J is TRBJ1-2; D is ambiguous. CDR3 length equals 14 residues. The germline CDR1 and CDR2 sequences are MNHEY and SVGAGI. V lost 6 bases, J lost 5 bases, and 16 bases lay in between. This chain's CDR3 is CASSPLGIGYGYTF. The CDR3 DNA sequence: TGTGCCAGCAGCCCCCTTGGAATTGGGTATGGCTACACCTTC.

This chain joins TRBV5-4 and TRBJ2-7; D uncertain. Trimming cost V 3 bases and J 8 bases, with 9 bases left between them. The CDR3 extends over 11 amino acids. The germline gives CDR1 SGHNT, CDR2 YYREEE (reference sequence). The CDR3 coding sequence is TGTGCCAGCAGCTCCGGCGGACAGCAGTACTTC. As protein: CASSSGGQQYF.

With regard to this clone: This sample includes further DNA sequences coding for the same CDR3. The rearrangement joins TRBV12-3 or TRBV12-4 to TRBJ2-1, with a possible D match to TRBD1 (5 bases). The germline V and J ends were trimmed by 3 bases and 7 bases, with 10 bases remaining between them. The CDR3 loop spans 13 amino acids. In DNA form, the CDR3 reads TGTGCCAGCAGTTTGGGTAGGGGTAATGAGCAGTTCTTC. Encoded protein: CASSLGRGNEQFF.

The chain joins TRBV18 to TRBJ1-2; TRBD1 might be the D (6 bases). Trimming took 0 bases from V and 3 from J, leaving 17 bases between them. Per the germline V gene, CDR1 is KGHSH and CDR2 is LQKENI. CDR3 size: 17 residues. The CDR3 nucleotides are TGTGCCAGCTCACCACCCTTAGGAGGGGGGTTGGACTATGGCTACACCTTC. This codes for CASSPPLGGGLDYGYTF. The whole variable domain, filled in from reference TRBV18 and TRBJ1-2, reads NAGVMQNPRHLVRRRGQEARLRCSPMKGHSHVYWYRQLPEEGLKFMVYLQKENIIDESGMPKERFSAEFPKEGPSILRIQQVVRGDSAAYFCASSPPLGGGLDYGYTFGSGTRLTVV.

This sequence joins TRBV5-8 and TRBJ1-4; D is possibly TRBD1 (5 bases). V was trimmed by 1 base and J by 0 bases, leaving 10 bases between them. Germline loops: CDR1 SGHTS, CDR2 YDEGEE. The CDR3 spans 16 residues. The CDR3 coding sequence is TGTGCCAGCAGCTTGCCCAGGGATGCAACTAATGAAAAACTGTTTTTT. Its translation is CASSLPRDATNEKLFF.

The J gene is TRBJ1-2, the V gene TRBV2; D ambiguous. CDR1 is SNHLY, CDR2 FYNNEI, per germline. The germline V and J ends were trimmed by 1 base and 7 bases, with 7 bases remaining between them. The CDR3 runs 12 residues. DNA for the CDR3: TGTGCCAGCAGTGAAGGGTTGTCTGGCTACACCTTC. It is translated as CASSEGLSGYTF.

This sequence joins TRBV12-3 or TRBV12-4 and TRBJ2-7; D may correspond to TRBD1 or TRBD2 (5 bases each). V was cut by 1 base and J by 12 bases, with 16 bases left in between. The CDR3 extends over 13 amino acids. CDR3 region: CASSLGRDGNRYF. CDR3 nucleotide sequence: TGTGCCAGCAGTTTAGGTAGGGACGGCAATCGGTACTTC.

The V and J genes are TRBV6-6 and TRBJ1-3; D unclear. The CDR3 is 14 amino acids. Germline lookup yields CDR1 MNHNY and CDR2 SVGAGI (reference sequence). The V end was cut by 7 bases, the J end by 0 bases, with 10 bases between. CDR3 DNA: TGTGCCAGCACCCCGGCGGCCTCTGGAAACACCATATATTTT. Protein product: CASTPAASGNTIYF.

This chain joins TRBV3-1 (or the pseudogene TRBV3-2) and TRBJ1-6, with 10 bases fitting TRBD1. This CDR3 spans 16 amino acids. Germline CDR1 LGHDT, CDR2 YNNKEL (reference sequence). The V and J ends lost 0 bases and 9 bases, in that order; junction bases with no gene match: 5. The CDR3 spells CASSQDWGTGASPLHF. DNA of the CDR3: TGTGCCAGCAGCCAAGATTGGGGGACAGGGGCTTCACCCCTCCACTTT.

The chain combines TRBV3-1 (or the pseudogene TRBV3-2) with TRBJ2-5; no reliable D call. The germline gives CDR1 LGHDT, CDR2 YNNKEL (reference sequence). There are 16 residues in the CDR3. Trimming pared 2 bases from V and 0 bases from J, leaving 13 bases between. The CDR3 sequence: CASSQPLDGYQETQYF. CDR3 nucleotides: TGTGCCAGCAGCCAACCTCTCGACGGTTACCAAGAGACCCAGTACTTC.

Concerning this clone: Other DNA sequences in the same sample also yield this CDR3. The J gene is TRBJ1-3, the V gene TRBV6-5; no firm D call. Germline CDR1 reads MNHEY; CDR2 reads SVGAGI. V lost 6 bases to trimming and J lost 0 bases, with 6 bases between them. CDR3 size: 13 residues. For the CDR3, the DNA is TGTGCCAGCAGGCCGTCCTCTGGAAACACCATATATTTT. Translating it yields CASRPSSGNTIYF.